This TCR beta chain was found in a study of T cell repertoires in cytomegalovirus infection. On the study more broadly: Both CMV infection and a matching HLA type were indicated by public TCR beta signatures. Regarding the study as a whole: The study identified carriers of CMV plus the relevant HLA from cumulative public TCR beta family frequency.

This clonotype occurred a few times. The antigen is undetermined. CDR3 length: 16 residues. J was trimmed by 4 bases and V by 3 bases; bases with no gene match: 11. Looked up from germline, CDR1 is MDHEN and CDR2 is SYDVKM. TCRdb independently ran MiXCR on the reads; one entry per CDR3 protein. The sample has 750,000 to 900,000 distinct CDR3 sequences; about 28% are singletons. The chain recombines TRBV28 with TRBJ2-5, with TRBD2 identical over 7 bases. The clonotype comes from a human donor in good health (CMV status not recorded). Some clones in this sample may be carry-over from other donors' samples. Sequenced material: cultured CD8+ T cells from PBMCs, taken from culture after CMV antigen stimulation. Here the CDR3 reads CASSFLGGGAGETQYF. Here the CDR3 DNA reads TGTGCCAGCAGTTTTTTGGGCGGGGGTGCCGGAGAGACCCAGTACTTC.